This T cell receptor (beta chain) was obtained from a study of beta chain features in type 1 diabetes. Study background: Examination covered around 100 million sorted cells spanning all samples.

Expressed TCRB transcripts were sequenced because the isolated RNA had all been reverse transcribed beforehand. TCRdb's copy holds only in-frame clones and misses some; the assay was immunoSEQ multiplex PCR. Among 240,000 or so clones listed, roughly 20% were seen once. Points on this clone: Its specificity is not known.

Averaging around 110 mL, one heparinised blood draw came from each individual donor. Findings and limits, study-wide: Shortening that was moderate but significant affected the TCRB CDR3s of Type 1 diabetes patients in all four CD4+ subsets.

The sequenced sample was naive CD4+ T cells from blood. The sequence came from a woman between 35 and 50 years old with type 1 diabetes.

The CDR3 reads CASSYYRVETEAFF. CDR3 bases: TGTGCCAGCAGTTACTACAGGGTAGAAACTGAAGCTTTCTTT. The chain employs TRBV28 and TRBJ1-1; maybe TRBD1 (6 bases). The germline V gene encodes CDR1 MDHEN and CDR2 SYDVKM. The CDR3 covers 14 residues. V was clipped by 4 bases and J by 5 bases, with 14 bases between them. Full variable domain (outside the CDR3, taken from reference TRBV28 and TRBJ1-1): DVKVTQSSRYLVKRTGEKVFLECVQDMDHENMFWYRQDPGLGLRLIYFSYDVKMKEKGDIPEGYSVSREKKERFSLILESASTNQTSMYLCASSYYRVETEAFFGQGTRLTVV.